This is a list of T cell receptor beta chains from one sample in a study of T cell responses to AZD1222 COVID-19 vaccine. This table comes from immunoSEQ multiplex PCR, and its TCRdb copy is limited to in-frame clones, with some not included. Among tens of thousands of clones listed, 86% were seen once. This material consisted of peripheral blood, taken on day 0 of AZD1222 vaccination. The receptors were gathered from an adult in good health. Each CDR3 is given with its conserved first and last residue. The order of the fields is V gene, J gene, clone size, D gene, CDR3 DNA, CDR3 protein. D genes are given only for firm matches. Some rows have no size entry. The others give once, few or many, or a class for an expanded clone.

TRBV28,TRBJ2-7,NA,TRBD1,TGTGCCAGCAGTTTAAGGACAGGGGTCTACGAGCAGTACTTC,CASSLRTGVYEQYF
TRBV7-3,TRBJ2-1,NA,TRBD2,TGTGCCAGCAGCTTAGTGGTAGCGGGAGCCAATGAGCAGTTCTTC,CASSLVVAGANEQFF
TRBV6-1,TRBJ2-1,NA,TRBD2,TGTGCCAGCAGTGAAGGTCGGGTAGCGGGAGAATTCCACAATGAGCAGTTCTTC,CASSEGRVAGEFHNEQFF
TRBV4-1,TRBJ1-5,NA,NA,TGCGCCAGCAGCCAAGATGGCGCCTGGGGCGGTCAGCCCCAGCATTTT,CASSQDGAWGGQPQHF
TRBV7-3,TRBJ2-3,NA,TRBD1,TGTGCCAGCAGCCCGGACAGGGGGGACACAGATACGCAGTATTTT,CASSPDRGDTDTQYF
TRBV7-8,TRBJ1-2,NA,NA,TGTGCCAGCAGCCCGCTGCGGGCAGGTGGCGGGGTTAGCTACACCTTC,CASSPLRAGGGVSYTF
TRBV5-1,TRBJ1-1,NA,NA,TGCGCCAGCAGCCAAGGACAACCGAACACTGAAGCTTTCTTT,CASSQGQPNTEAFF
TRBV18,TRBJ1-2,NA,NA,TGTGCCAGCTCACCCCCACCCGAGGGGGAGTTGGACGGCTACACCTTC,CASSPPPEGELDGYTF
TRBV28,TRBJ1-5,NA,TRBD1,TGTGCCAGCAGATATGGGACAGGGAGCAATCAGCCCCAGCATTTT,CASRYGTGSNQPQHF
TRBV3-1/TRBV3-2,TRBJ2-7,NA,NA,TGTGCCAGCAGCCAGGAAGACAACCCCGGGGACGAGCAGTACTTC,CASSQEDNPGDEQYF
TRBV9,TRBJ2-3,once,TRBD2,TGTGCCAGCAGCGTAGACGCGGGAGGGCCGGCAGATACGCAGTATTTT,CASSVDAGGPADTQYF
TRBV5-5,TRBJ1-4,few,NA,TGTGCCAGCAGCTTGGAGAGCTTTCTCGATAATGAAAAACTGTTTTTT,CASSLESFLDNEKLFF
TRBV4-1,TRBJ2-3,NA,TRBD2,TGCGCCAGCAGCCGCGGGAGGGGAACAGATACGCAGTATTTT,CASSRGRGTDTQYF
TRBV28,TRBJ2-7,NA,NA,TGTGCCAGCAGAGCCGGGACCGCTTCCTACGAGCAGTACTTC,CASRAGTASYEQYF
TRBV19,TRBJ1-3,once,TRBD1,TGTGCCAGTAGCCGGGGACAGGGCGGAAACACCATATATTTT,CASSRGQGGNTIYF
TRBV6-2/TRBV6-3,TRBJ2-7,NA,TRBD2,TGTGCCAGCAGCTCAGCTAGCGGCTCCTACGAGCAGTACTTC,CASSSASGSYEQYF
TRBV19,TRBJ1-4,NA,NA,TGTGCCAGTAGTACGCGACAGGAAGTGTCAACTAATGAAAAACTGTTTTTT,CASSTRQEVSTNEKLFF
TRBV9,TRBJ1-3,NA,NA,TGTGCCAGCACCACCAGGGAAGGCTCTGGAAACACCATATATTTT,CASTTREGSGNTIYF
TRBV11-3,TRBJ2-1,NA,NA,TGTGCCAGCAGCTTAGGCCCGCCAGGGGCTAATGAGCAGTTCTTC,CASSLGPPGANEQFF
TRBV6-1,TRBJ2-7,once,TRBD1,TGTGCCAGCAGTGAAGCGTACAGGGGGTACGCCGAGCAGTACTTC,CASSEAYRGYAEQYF
TRBV2,TRBJ2-2,once,TRBD2,TGTGCCAGCAGTCTAGCGGGTAGCATCGGGGAGCTGTTTTTT,CASSLAGSIGELFF
TRBV6-2/TRBV6-3,TRBJ2-7,NA,NA,TGTGCCAGCAGTTCCTTCTCCTACGAGCAGTACTTC,CASSSFSYEQYF
TRBV7-3,TRBJ2-6,NA,NA,TGTGCCAGCAGCTCCCCAACTGGGGCCAACGTCCTGACTTTC,CASSSPTGANVLTF
TRBV5-4,TRBJ2-1,NA,TRBD2,TGTGCCAGCAGCATCCGACTAGCGGGAGGGGGGGAGTTCTTC,CASSIRLAGGGEFF
TRBV28,TRBJ1-2,once,TRBD1,TGTGCCAGCAGCCGTTACCCCGGACAGGGAGGTGGCTACACCTTC,CASSRYPGQGGGYTF
TRBV19,TRBJ2-2,NA,TRBD1,TGTGCCAGTAGTATCATCGGACAGGGGAAGAGCGGGGAGCTGTTTTTT,CASSIIGQGKSGELFF
TRBV27,TRBJ1-1,NA,NA,TGTGCCAGCAGTTTACCGGGCACTGAAGCTTTCTTT,CASSLPGTEAFF
TRBV9,TRBJ2-2,NA,NA,TGTGCCAGCAGCGAAGGGGTAGTGGGGGAGCTGTTTTTT,CASSEGVVGELFF
TRBV2,TRBJ1-1,NA,NA,TGTGCCAGCACTCTTGACACTGACACTGAAGCTTTCTTT,CASTLDTDTEAFF
TRBV5-4,TRBJ1-5,once,TRBD1,TGTGCCAGCAGCACAGGGGGTCGTAGCAATCAGCCCCAGCATTTT,CASSTGGRSNQPQHF
TRBV28,TRBJ1-4,NA,TRBD1,TGTGCCAGCAGAGCCGACAGGGGCTATAATGAAAAACTGTTTTTT,CASRADRGYNEKLFF
TRBV2,TRBJ1-4,NA,TRBD1,TGTGCCAGCAGGACCCCGACAGGGGTAGGGAGGAACGAAAAACTGTTTTTT,CASRTPTGVGRNEKLFF
TRBV27,TRBJ1-5,NA,NA,TGTGCCAGCCTTCAGACTTATACAGGGCATAATCAGCCCCAGCATTTT,CASLQTYTGHNQPQHF
TRBV13,TRBJ2-2,NA,TRBD2,TGTGCCAGCAGCTTATTTACGGGACTAGCGGGAGGGAAGAACGGCGGGGAGCTGTTTTTT,CASSLFTGLAGGKNGGELFF
TRBV7-2,TRBJ2-7,NA,NA,TGTGCCAGCAGCTTAGCGGGGTCCTACGAGCAGTACTTC,CASSLAGSYEQYF
TRBV2,TRBJ2-5,NA,NA,TGTGCCAGCAGTGAGTCCGGGAAAGAGACCCAGTACTTC,CASSESGKETQYF
TRBV2,TRBJ2-2,NA,NA,TGTGCCAGCAGTGGATTTCAGACAACCGGGGAGCTGTTTTTT,CASSGFQTTGELFF
TRBV2,TRBJ2-2,NA,NA,TGTGCCAGCAATTTACAGGGTTCCACCGGGGAGCTGTTTTTT,CASNLQGSTGELFF
TRBV10-3,TRBJ1-6,once,NA,TGTGCCATCAGTCAGGTTTCAGGCTCCTATAATTCACCCCTCCACTTT,CAISQVSGSYNSPLHF
TRBV6-2/TRBV6-3,TRBJ1-2,NA,NA,TGTGCCAGCAGCTTATTGTCTCCAGGGCTGGCCGGCTACACCTTC,CASSLLSPGLAGYTF
TRBV6-5,TRBJ1-1,NA,NA,TGTGCCAGCAGTCACACGCGGACGGAGAACACTGAAGCTTTCTTT,CASSHTRTENTEAFF
TRBV2,TRBJ1-1,NA,NA,TGTGCCAGCAGTGACAGGGCTATGAACACTGAAGCTTTCTTT,CASSDRAMNTEAFF